These 26 T cell receptor beta chains originate from one sample sequenced in a study of blood T cell repertoires in COVID-19. Sequencing used immunoSEQ multiplex PCR; TCRdb keeps in-frame clones, though not all of them. The repertoire consists of about 80,000 clones, with over 75% occurring once and the leading ten covering around 10%. Sequenced: peripheral blood. Receptors were obtained from a man between 65 and 85 years old with active or convalescent COVID-19.

This chain connects TRBV9 to TRBJ1-1; no clear D gene. Germline CDR1 is SGDLS and CDR2 is YYNGEE. The CDR3 runs 14 residues. V lost 2 bases and J 4 bases, leaving 12 bases between the germline ends. The CDR3 here is CASSVAGRGTEAFF. The CDR3 bases are TGTGCCAGCAGCGTCGCGGGGAGAGGCACTGAAGCTTTCTTT.

The sample holds a few counts of this clone. The chain joins TRBV6-2 or TRBV6-3 to TRBJ1-2; D gene uncertain. From germline, CDR1 is MNHEY and CDR2 SVGEGT. V was cut by 0 bases and J by 4 bases, with 6 bases left in between. The length of the CDR3 is 13 residues. The CDR3 nucleotides are TGTGCCAGCAGTTACTCAGGAGGCTATGGCTACACCTTC. The encoded protein is CASSYSGGYGYTF.

V and J are TRBV9 and TRBJ2-2; D ambiguous. Trimming stripped 4 bases from V and 5 bases from J, with 9 bases between. The CDR3 covers 13 residues. In germline, CDR1 is SGDLS, CDR2 YYNGEE. CDR3 coding DNA: TGTGCCAGCAGCCCCGCGAGGACCGGGGAGCTGTTTTTT. This codes for CASSPARTGELFF.

V gene TRBV5-4 combines with J gene TRBJ2-5, with 12 bases fitting TRBD2. Germline CDR1 reads SGHNT; CDR2 reads YYREEE (reference sequence). J gave up 2 bases and V 3 bases, and 2 bases lay outside the gene matches. The CDR3 is made up of 15 amino acids. The DNA for the CDR3 is TGTGCCAGCAGCTGGACTAGCGGGGAACAAGAGACCCAGTACTTC. Amino acids: CASSWTSGEQETQYF. Full variable domain (missing parts from reference TRBV5-4 and TRBJ2-5): ETGVTQSPTHLIKTRGQQVTLRCSSQSGHNTVSWYQQALGQGPQFIFQYYREEENGRGNFPPRFSGLQFPNYSSELNVNALELDDSALYLCASSWTSGEQETQYFGPGTRLLVL.

The chain carries TRBV6-5 and TRBJ1-1; the D gene is possibly TRBD1 (5 bases). The CDR3 loop spans 15 amino acids. Germline CDR1 is MNHEY and CDR2 is SVGAGI. Between the trimmed V and J ends, which lost 4 bases and 0 bases, there was a span of 12 bases. CDR3 sequence (DNA): TGTGCCAGCAGTTTGGACACTCACTTGAACACTGAAGCTTTCTTT. Its translation: CASSLDTHLNTEAFF.

The V and J genes are TRBV27 and TRBJ1-2, with TRBD1 as a possible D gene (5 bases). Per germline, CDR1 MNHEY and CDR2 SMNVEV (reference sequence). The V and J ends lost 6 bases and 4 bases respectively, with 18 bases between them. This CDR3 comprises 15 residues. DNA of the CDR3: TGTGCCAGCAGACAGACAGCCGGGTATGCCTATGGCTACACCTTC. This encodes CASRQTAGYAYGYTF.

The chain links TRBV7-2 to TRBJ1-2, with D uncertain. V was shortened by 1 base and J by 2 bases, with 8 bases between the two germline ends. This CDR3 contains 14 residues. Per the germline V gene, CDR1 is SGHTA and CDR2 is FQGNSA. The CDR3 bases are TGTGCCAGCAGCTTAGGGAGGGAGAACTATGGCTACACCTTC. Translated, it gives CASSLGRENYGYTF.

This clone showed up just once. This rearrangement joins TRBV7-9 to TRBJ2-7; weak D call: TRBD1 (5 bases). V lost 8 bases, J lost 7 bases, and 15 bases lay in between. The CDR3 length is 12 residues. The germline gives CDR1 SEHNR, CDR2 FQNEAQ (reference sequence). DNA for the CDR3: TGTGCCAGCGCTACAGGCCCCGGGGAGCAGTACTTC. It yields the protein CASATGPGEQYF. The whole variable domain, filled in from reference TRBV7-9 and TRBJ2-7, reads DTGVSQNPRHKITKRGQNVTFRCDPISEHNRLYWYRQTLGQGPEFLTYFQNEAQLEKSRLLSDRFSAERPKGSFSTLEIQRTEQGDSAMYLCASATGPGEQYFGPGTRLTVT.

The rearrangement joins TRBV6-6 to TRBJ2-3; TRBD1 aligns across 12 bases. The CDR3 is 16 residues long. Per the germline V gene, CDR1 is MNHNY and CDR2 is SVGAGI (reference sequence). Trimming cost V 4 bases and J 3 bases; bases outside gene matches: 5. CDR3 nucleotides: TGTGCCAGCAGTTCCCTGGGACAGGGGGCGACAGATACGCAGTATTTT. This translates into CASSSLGQGATDTQYF.

The sample holds a few counts of this clone. CDR3 protein: CASHTRRRLILRETQYF. For the CDR3, the DNA is TGTGCCAGCCATACCCGAAGGAGATTGATTTTGAGGGAGACCCAGTACTTC. This chain connects TRBV21-1 to TRBJ2-5; the table's D call, TRBD2, was not checked against the DNA. TRBV21-1 is flagged as a pseudogene. There are 17 residues in the CDR3.

The chain couples TRBV7-6 to TRBJ2-3; 8 bases agree with TRBD2. V lost 5 bases to trimming and J lost 4 bases; unmatched junction nucleotides: 8. This CDR3 contains 15 residues. Germline CDR1 is SGHVS and CDR2 is FNYEAQ. Here the CDR3 DNA reads TGTGCCAGCAGCACCGCGGGGGGAAAGGCAGATACGCAGTATTTT. Translation gives CASSTAGGKADTQYF.

This clone was counted only a few times. The chain carries TRBV5-6 and TRBJ1-2, with a weak D call TRBD1 (6 bases). Per the germline V gene, CDR1 is SGHDT and CDR2 is YYEEEE. The CDR3 length is 17 residues. Between the trimmed V and J ends, which lost 1 base and 7 bases, there was a span of 23 bases. The CDR3 DNA reads as TGTGCCAGCAGCTTGATTGGATCCACAGGGCTCATCAGTGGCTACACCTTC. Its translation: CASSLIGSTGLISGYTF.

The V gene is TRBV6-6, the J gene TRBJ1-2; D gene uncertain. The CDR3 is 13 residues long. Germline CDR1 is MNHNY and CDR2 is SVGAGI (reference sequence). V lost 6 bases, J lost 4 bases, and 12 bases lay in between. CDR3 coding DNA: TGTGCCAGCAGCCTCGACACCAGCTATGGCTACACCTTC. Amino acids: CASSLDTSYGYTF.

V gene TRBV7-9 combines with J gene TRBJ1-1; 7 bases are shared with TRBD1. The germline V gene has CDR1 SEHNR and CDR2 FQNEAQ (reference sequence). This CDR3 has 16 amino acids. V shed 1 base and J 1 base; nucleotides not matched to a gene: 6. The CDR3: CASSLVSGTENTEAFF. The CDR3 DNA follows: TGTGCCAGCAGCTTAGTCTCCGGGACAGAGAACACTGAAGCTTTCTTT.

The V and J genes are TRBV6-5 and TRBJ1-1; 7 nucleotides align to TRBD1. V shed 8 bases, J shed 1 base, and the junction held 7 bases outside the gene matches. The CDR3 is 14 amino acids. Germline CDR1 and CDR2: MNHEY and SVGAGI. The CDR3 is CASQGRQGNTEAFF. The CDR3 DNA follows: TGTGCCAGCCAAGGGAGACAGGGGAACACTGAAGCTTTCTTT.

The chain has TRBV7-9 and TRBJ2-1; no reliable D call. Trimming took off 2 bases at V and 9 bases at J, with 14 bases between the two ends. CDR1 is SEHNR, CDR2 FQNEAQ, per germline (reference sequence). The CDR3 covers 14 residues. CDR3 DNA sequence: TGTGCCAGCAGCTTATTGCCCCTACTAAGTGAGCAGTTCTTC. Translation gives CASSLLPLLSEQFF.

V and J are TRBV6-5 and TRBJ1-1, with 9 bases fitting TRBD1. Unmatched junction bases numbered 6, after V lost 6 bases and J lost 4 bases. The CDR3 is 14 amino acids. Germline V gene sequence: CDR1 MNHEY, CDR2 SVGAGI. CDR3 DNA: TGTGCCAGCAGACACAGGGGGCTTAGCACTGAAGCTTTCTTT. Translation: CASRHRGLSTEAFF.

Here the CDR3 reads CASSLTGVPPLHF. The CDR3 coding sequence is TGTGCCAGCAGCTTGACAGGGGTCCCACCCCTCCACTTT. The rearrangement uses TRBV5-4 and TRBJ1-6; 7 positions agree with TRBD1. Germline trimming cut 1 base from V and 11 bases from J; bases unmatched to any gene: 3. CDR3 length: 13 amino acids. CDR1 and CDR2 from the germline V gene are SGHNT and YYREEE (reference sequence).

The table lists this clone with a count of one. This chain uses TRBV9 with TRBJ1-1; D unclear. The germline V gene has CDR1 SGDLS and CDR2 YYNGEE. V lost 0 bases and J 5 bases, leaving 11 bases between the germline ends. CDR3 length equals 14 residues. The CDR3 coding sequence is TGTGCCAGCAGCGTAGCTGGCTCGGGGACTGAAGCTTTCTTT. This sequence encodes CASSVAGSGTEAFF.

The chain is built from TRBV18 and TRBJ1-2, with 10 nucleotides matching TRBD1. V gave up 6 bases and J gave up 6 bases; unmatched junction bases: 10. CDR3 size: 15 residues. Germline V lookup: CDR1 KGHSH, CDR2 LQKENI. CDR3 nucleotide sequence: TGTGCCAGCTCTCCCGCCGGGACAGGGGTTGATGGCTACACCTTC. Protein sequence: CASSPAGTGVDGYTF.

The chain is built from TRBV6-2 or TRBV6-3 and TRBJ1-2; TRBD1 matches at 7 bases. The V gene end was trimmed by 6 bases and the J gene end by 10 bases; junction bases not matched to a gene: 8. The CDR3 spans 12 residues. From germline, CDR1 is MNHEY and CDR2 SVGEGT. The CDR3 reads CASSWTGTVYTF. The CDR3 region has the DNA TGTGCCAGCAGCTGGACCGGGACAGTCTACACCTTC.

The CDR3 protein is CATSEHPTNEKLFF. The CDR3 bases are TGTGCCACCAGCGAACATCCAACTAATGAAAAACTGTTTTTT. The chain is built from TRBV15 and TRBJ1-4; no definite D call. Germline lookup yields CDR1 LNHNV and CDR2 YYDKDF (reference sequence). V was trimmed by 5 bases and J by 0 bases, leaving 7 bases between them. The CDR3 sequence is 14 residues long.

This rearrangement joins TRBV2 to TRBJ1-1, with 7 bases lining up with TRBD1. Germline CDR1 SNHLY, CDR2 FYNNEI. The junction had 9 bases not matched to a gene; V was cut back by 5 bases and J by 6 bases. CDR3 length: 14 residues. The CDR3 region is CASSRMGTAAEAFF. CDR3 DNA: TGTGCCAGCAGTAGAATGGGGACAGCTGCTGAAGCTTTCTTT.

V and J are TRBV6-6 and TRBJ2-5, with 12 positions matching TRBD2. V shed 6 bases and J 3 bases; nucleotides not matched to a gene: 23. Germline CDR1 MNHNY, CDR2 SVGAGI (reference sequence). CDR3 size: 21 residues. The CDR3 loop is CASSQVPRLAGGGYAKETQYF. The CDR3 DNA reads as TGTGCCAGCAGCCAGGTCCCCAGGCTAGCGGGGGGGGGATATGCTAAAGAGACCCAGTACTTC.

This chain connects TRBV3-1 (or the pseudogene TRBV3-2) to TRBJ1-3; D is unclear. Germline loops: CDR1 LGHDT, CDR2 YNNKEL (reference sequence). V dropped 5 bases and J dropped 1 base, with 12 bases sitting between them. The CDR3 loop spans 15 amino acids. The CDR3 nucleotides are TGTGCCAGCAGCACATCTTGGAGATCTGGAAACACCATATATTTT. Its translation: CASSTSWRSGNTIYF.

This clone is a singleton in its sample. The chain combines TRBV21-1 with TRBJ1-3; the DNA was not compared with TRBD1, the D call given in the table. TRBV21-1 is a pseudogene locus. The CDR3 is 16 residues long. DNA of the CDR3: TGTGCCGGCCTTTGGGACAGGGCCCTCTCTGGAAACACCATATATTTT. It codes for CAGLWDRALSGNTIYF.